The 6 T cell receptor beta chains below were found in one sample sequenced in a study of shared clonotypes between healthy human individuals. Repertoires were generated with immunoSEQ multiplex PCR, while TCRdb's copy carries only in-frame clones and drops some. The sample shows roughly 1.4 million clones, just under 99% of them seen only once. The sample was naive CD4+ T cells sorted from blood. The subset here: CD45RA+ positively selected. The receptor source for this set is a man aged 30-40 years in good health.

The chain employs TRBV6-1 and TRBJ1-5; TRBD1 might be the D (6 bases). Germline V lookup: CDR1 MNHNS, CDR2 SASEGT. The CDR3 is 15 amino acids. V dropped 3 bases and J dropped 1 base, with 10 bases sitting between them. The CDR3 region is CASSDLGGSNQPQHF. CDR3 nucleotide sequence: TGTGCCAGCAGTGATTTAGGGGGGAGCAATCAGCCCCAGCATTTT.

The chain links TRBV11-2 to TRBJ2-7; 10 positions match TRBD2. The CDR3 runs to 14 residues. The V gene's germline CDR1 is SGHAT and CDR2 FQNNGV. V trimming: 3 bases; J trimming: 6 bases; junction bases outside the gene matches: 5. CDR3 sequence reads: CASSLGLALGEQYF. The CDR3, as DNA: TGTGCCAGCAGCTTGGGACTAGCGCTGGGCGAGCAGTACTTC.

This chain links TRBV5-6 with TRBJ1-1, with D possibly matching TRBD1 (6 bases). This CDR3 spans 15 amino acids. Trimming stripped 5 bases from V and 4 bases from J, with 18 bases between. Germline loops: CDR1 SGHDT, CDR2 YYEEEE. The CDR3 DNA reads as TGTGCCAGCAGAGAGAAGACAGGACGTGGCACTGAAGCTTTCTTT. Its translation is CASREKTGRGTEAFF.

The V call is TRBV19, the J call TRBJ2-3; D may be TRBD2 (6 bases). The CDR3 contains 14 residues. Germline V lookup: CDR1 LNHDA, CDR2 SQIVND (reference sequence). The germline V and J ends were trimmed by 5 bases and 3 bases, with 12 bases remaining between them. CDR3 sequence reads: CASSPTGVTDTQYF. DNA for the CDR3: TGTGCCAGTAGTCCCACGGGAGTTACAGATACGCAGTATTTT.

The rearrangement links TRBV30 to TRBJ2-7; D not certain. V was shortened by 2 bases and J by 2 bases, with 13 bases between the two germline ends. The CDR3 length is 14 residues. Germline CDR1 is GTSNPN and CDR2 is SVGIG (reference sequence). The DNA of the CDR3 is TGTGCCTGGAGTAAGGCAGGTCATACCTACGAGCAGTACTTC. Residues: CAWSKAGHTYEQYF.

The gene calls are TRBV7-3 and TRBJ1-2; D remains unclear. The CDR3 length is 15 residues. The V and J ends lost 0 bases and 0 bases respectively, with 8 bases between them. Germline loops: CDR1 SGHTA, CDR2 FQGTGA. The CDR3 sequence is CASSLTGRTNYGYTF. The CDR3 region has the DNA TGTGCCAGCAGCTTAACGGGCAGAACTAACTATGGCTACACCTTC.